This TCR beta chain was sequenced in a study of shared clonotypes between healthy human individuals. Study-level background: Two female and three male donors aged 18 to 49 were enrolled. Used for every donor were three CD4 naive, three CD4 memory, two CD8 naive and one CD8 memory plate.

It was around 220 ng DNA, tens of thousands of T cell genomes, that sorted-subset replicate PCRs used. The protocol was immunoSEQ multiplex PCR, while the TCRdb copy is restricted to in-frame clones and leaves out a portion. The sample lists about 1 million clones, about three quarters occurring once. J gave up 4 bases and V 4 bases, and 4 bases lay outside the gene matches. This CDR3 is built from 15 residues. Germline V CDR1 and CDR2: MNHEY, SMNVEV (reference sequence). Healthy HIV-negative adults with no recent acute infections or vaccinations were recruited as donors. Sequences were obtained from memory CD4+ T cells sorted from blood. Subset reported: CD45RA-negative fraction. The J gene is TRBJ2-2, the V gene TRBV27; 9 nucleotides align to TRBD1. The clonotype comes from a man aged 18 to 29 in good health. CDR3: CASSSGQGATGELFF. In DNA form, the CDR3 reads TGTGCCAGCAGTTCGGGACAGGGAGCCACCGGGGAGCTGTTTTTT.